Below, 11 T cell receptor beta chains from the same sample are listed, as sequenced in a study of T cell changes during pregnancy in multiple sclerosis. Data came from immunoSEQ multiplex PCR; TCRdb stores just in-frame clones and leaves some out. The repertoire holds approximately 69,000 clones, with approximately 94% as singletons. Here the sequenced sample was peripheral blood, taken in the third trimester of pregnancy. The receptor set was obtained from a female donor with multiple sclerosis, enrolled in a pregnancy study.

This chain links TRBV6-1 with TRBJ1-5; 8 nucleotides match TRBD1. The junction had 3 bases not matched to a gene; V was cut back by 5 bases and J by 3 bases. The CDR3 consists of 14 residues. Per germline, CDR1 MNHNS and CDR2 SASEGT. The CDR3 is CASSLDRVNQPQHF. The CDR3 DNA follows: TGTGCCAGCAGTTTGGACAGGGTCAATCAGCCCCAGCATTTT.

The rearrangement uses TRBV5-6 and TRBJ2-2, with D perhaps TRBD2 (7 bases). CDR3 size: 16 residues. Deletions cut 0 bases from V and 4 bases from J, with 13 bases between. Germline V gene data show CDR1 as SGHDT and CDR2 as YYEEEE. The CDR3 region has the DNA TGTGCCAGCAGCTTGGAAGGGGGGGAAGCCACCGGGGAGCTGTTTTTT. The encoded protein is CASSLEGGEATGELFF.

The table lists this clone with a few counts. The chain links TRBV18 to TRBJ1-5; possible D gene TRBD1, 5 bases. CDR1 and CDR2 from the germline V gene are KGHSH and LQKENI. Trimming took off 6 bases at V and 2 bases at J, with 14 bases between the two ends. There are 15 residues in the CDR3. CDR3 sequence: CASSQGEGGNQPQHF. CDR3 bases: TGTGCCAGCTCGCAAGGGGAGGGTGGCAATCAGCCCCAGCATTTT.

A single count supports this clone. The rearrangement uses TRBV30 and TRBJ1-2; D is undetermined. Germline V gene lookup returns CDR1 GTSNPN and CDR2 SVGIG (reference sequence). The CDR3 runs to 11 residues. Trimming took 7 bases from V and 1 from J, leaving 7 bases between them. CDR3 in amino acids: CASWSNYGYTF. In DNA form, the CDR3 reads TGTGCCTCGTGGAGTAACTATGGCTACACCTTC. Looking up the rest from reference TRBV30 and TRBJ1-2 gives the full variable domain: SQTIHQWPATLVQPVGSPLSLECTVEGTSNPNLYWYRQAAGRGLQLLFYSVGIGQISSEVPQNLSASRPQDRQFILSSKKLLLSDSGFYLCASWSNYGYTFGSGTRLTVV.

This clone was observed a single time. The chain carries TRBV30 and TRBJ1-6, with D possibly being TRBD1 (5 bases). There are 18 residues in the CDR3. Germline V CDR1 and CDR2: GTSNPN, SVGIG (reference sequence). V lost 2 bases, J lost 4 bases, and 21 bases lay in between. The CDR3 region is CAWSIQPWRGRYNSPLHF. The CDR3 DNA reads TGTGCCTGGAGTATCCAACCATGGAGGGGTCGATATAATTCACCCCTCCACTTT.

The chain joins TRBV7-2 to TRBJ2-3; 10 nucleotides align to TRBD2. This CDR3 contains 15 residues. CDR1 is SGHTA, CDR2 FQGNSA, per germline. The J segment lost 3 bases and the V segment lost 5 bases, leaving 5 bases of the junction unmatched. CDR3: CASSRSSGGTDTQYF. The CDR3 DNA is TGTGCCAGCAGCCGAAGTAGCGGGGGGACAGATACGCAGTATTTT.

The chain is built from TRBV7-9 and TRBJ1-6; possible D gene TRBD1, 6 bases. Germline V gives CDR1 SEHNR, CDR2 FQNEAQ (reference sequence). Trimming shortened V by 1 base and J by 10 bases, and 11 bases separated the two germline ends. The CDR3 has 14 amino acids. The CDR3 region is CASSLEGGFSPLHF. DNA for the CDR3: TGTGCCAGCAGCTTAGAGGGGGGGTTCTCACCCCTCCACTTT.

DNA for the CDR3: TGTGCCAGCAGTCCGACAGGTCCCCAAGAGACCCAGTACTTC. This sequence encodes CASSPTGPQETQYF. The chain couples TRBV6-6 to TRBJ2-5, with D perhaps matching TRBD1 (6 bases). This CDR3 comprises 14 residues. Germline V gene lookup returns CDR1 MNHNY and CDR2 SVGAGI (reference sequence). V lost 5 bases and J 1 base, leaving 11 bases between the germline ends.

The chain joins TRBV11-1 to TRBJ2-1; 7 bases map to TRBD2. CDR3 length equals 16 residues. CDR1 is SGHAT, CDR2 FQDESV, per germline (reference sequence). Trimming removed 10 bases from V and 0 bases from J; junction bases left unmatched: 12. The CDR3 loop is CAIGRASGFSYNEQFF. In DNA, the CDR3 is TGTGCCATAGGTCGGGCTAGCGGCTTCTCCTACAATGAGCAGTTCTTC.

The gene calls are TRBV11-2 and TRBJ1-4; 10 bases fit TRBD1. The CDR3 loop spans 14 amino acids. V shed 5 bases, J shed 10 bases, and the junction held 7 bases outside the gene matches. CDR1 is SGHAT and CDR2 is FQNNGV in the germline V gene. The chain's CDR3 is CASSVRDRGLKLFF. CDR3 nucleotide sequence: TGTGCCAGCAGCGTAAGGGACAGGGGCCTAAAACTGTTTTTT.

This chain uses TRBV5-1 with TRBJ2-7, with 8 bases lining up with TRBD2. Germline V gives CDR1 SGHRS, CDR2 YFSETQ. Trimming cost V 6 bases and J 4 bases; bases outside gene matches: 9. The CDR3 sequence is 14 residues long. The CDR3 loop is CASMKHGGAYEQYF. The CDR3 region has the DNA TGCGCCAGCATGAAGCACGGGGGGGCATACGAGCAGTACTTC.